This TCR beta chain was identified during a study of regulatory T cells in long-lasting Graves disease. Study at large: A definition of persistent Graves' disease required over 5 years of antithyroid drugs plus positive TSH receptor antibodies. Study-wide results and caveats: Samples came from peripheral blood alone, without thyroid tissue.

Time point reported: persistent/refractory GD, antithyroid drugs over 5 years with positive TRAb. The TCR library was made from RNA that had been extracted from PBMCs in TRIzol. This clonotype was counted ten times or more. Its target is unknown. Germline values: CDR1 MNHNS, CDR2 SASEGT. V lost 5 bases and J lost 2; bases outside the gene matches: 18. There are 19 residues in the CDR3. Arm-PCR of CDR3 regions and iRepertoire HTBI primers were the basis on which TCR beta libraries were built. In the original processing: Overall, samples carried more than 55 TRBV and 14 TRBJ segments. Each CDR3 protein is one row after TCRdb ran MiXCR on the multiplex PCR reads. V and J calls and clone size were set by TCRdb, not the authors. The sample has about 470,000 distinct CDR3 sequences, about a fifth seen once; the top ten hold 7.8%.

This chain connects TRBV6-1 to TRBJ1-5, with 7 bases identical to TRBD1. This specimen was peripheral blood mononuclear cells (PBMCs), taken when the disease was refractory, from a patient treated with antithyroid drugs. This receptor was obtained from a female donor with Graves disease. The CDR3 reads CASSPSHPTGARGNQPQHF. The CDR3 coding sequence is TGTGCCAGCAGTCCAAGTCACCCCACAGGGGCACGGGGCAATCAGCCCCAGCATTTT.